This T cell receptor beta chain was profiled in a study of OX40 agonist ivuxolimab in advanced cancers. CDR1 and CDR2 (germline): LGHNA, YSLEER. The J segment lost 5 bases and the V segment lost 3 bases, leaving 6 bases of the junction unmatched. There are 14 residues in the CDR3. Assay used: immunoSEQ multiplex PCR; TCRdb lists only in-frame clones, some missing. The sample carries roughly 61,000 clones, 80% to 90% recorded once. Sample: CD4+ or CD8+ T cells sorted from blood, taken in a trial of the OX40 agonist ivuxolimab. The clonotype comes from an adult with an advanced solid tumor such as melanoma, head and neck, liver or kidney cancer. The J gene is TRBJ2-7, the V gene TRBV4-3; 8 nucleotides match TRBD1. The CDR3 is CASSQWTGSNEQYF. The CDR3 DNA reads TGCGCCAGCAGCCAGTGGACAGGGAGTAACGAGCAGTACTTC.